These 12 T cell receptor beta chains were all obtained from the same sample, sequenced in a study of identifying expanded T cells in peripheral blood. Assay: immunoSEQ multiplex PCR; the TCRdb copy retains only in-frame clones and omits some. Of about 76,000 clones in the sample, around four fifths were seen once. What was sequenced was blood. All receptors derive from a person aged 18 to 70 in good health.

The rearrangement uses TRBV7-9 and TRBJ2-7; 9 nucleotides match TRBD1. The V gene's germline CDR1 is SEHNR and CDR2 FQNEAQ (reference sequence). The CDR3 runs 17 residues. The junction had 17 bases not matched to a gene; V was cut back by 6 bases and J by 5 bases. CDR3 in DNA: TGTGCCAGCAGGACCAATTTGGGGACAGGGAACGTAGACGAGCAGTACTTC. It is translated as CASRTNLGTGNVDEQYF.

The genes are TRBV2 and TRBJ2-3; TRBD2 matches 12 bases. There are 16 residues in the CDR3. The germline gives CDR1 SNHLY, CDR2 FYNNEI. The V segment lost 5 bases and the J segment 1 base; nucleotides outside the gene matches: 4. This CDR3 reads CASSTRLAGGTDTQYF. The CDR3, as DNA: TGTGCCAGCAGTACGAGACTAGCGGGAGGCACAGATACGCAGTATTTT.

This chain joins TRBV6-5 and TRBJ2-7, with 8 bases lining up with TRBD1. Per germline, CDR1 MNHEY and CDR2 SVGAGI. The CDR3 length is 15 residues. Trimming cost V 4 bases and J 4 bases; bases outside gene matches: 9. This CDR3 is CASSFGGQAEYEQYF. CDR3 DNA: TGTGCCAGCAGTTTCGGGGGACAGGCCGAATACGAGCAGTACTTC.

This rearrangement joins TRBV6-5 to TRBJ2-1; D tentatively fits TRBD1 or TRBD2 (5 bases each). Per the germline V gene, CDR1 is MNHEY and CDR2 is SVGAGI. This CDR3 is 14 amino acids long. The germline V and J ends were trimmed by 4 bases and 6 bases, with 13 bases remaining between them. CDR3 sequence (DNA): TGTGCCAGCAGTTCCGAAGGGACCACCAATGAGCAGTTCTTC. Translating gives CASSSEGTTNEQFF.

The rearrangement uses TRBV10-3 and TRBJ2-7; the match to TRBD1 covers 9 bases. The germline CDR1 and CDR2 sequences are ENHRY and SYGVKD. V lost 6 bases and J lost 2; bases outside the gene matches: 11. The CDR3 runs 16 residues. The CDR3 DNA reads as TGTGCCATCAGGTATGGGACAGGGCGGACTACCTACGAGCAGTACTTC. Its translation is CAIRYGTGRTTYEQYF.

This sequence joins TRBV28 and TRBJ1-5; the match to TRBD1 covers 8 bases. V dropped 2 bases and J dropped 9; count of bases not matched to a gene: 12. CDR1 and CDR2 (germline): MDHEN, SYDVKM. The CDR3 has 16 amino acids. The CDR3 sequence is CASSLGLGQGLRPQHF. The DNA for the CDR3 is TGTGCCAGCAGTTTAGGACTAGGACAGGGTTTGAGGCCCCAGCATTTT.

The chain recombines TRBV13 with TRBJ2-7; perhaps TRBD2 as D (5 bases). Per the germline V gene, CDR1 is PRHDT and CDR2 is FYEKMQ (reference sequence). The CDR3 contains 15 residues. V was pared by 4 bases and J by 5 bases, with 18 bases between. The DNA for the CDR3 is TGTGCCAGCAGCTCCCGTGGCCCGCGGGTCCACGAGCAGTACTTC. Translation: CASSSRGPRVHEQYF.

V usage is TRBV5-1 and J usage is TRBJ2-1; D unresolved. This CDR3 is 13 amino acids long. Germline V gives CDR1 SGHRS, CDR2 YFSETQ. Trimming pared 0 bases from V and 5 bases from J, leaving 6 bases between. CDR3 protein: CASSLGIDNEQFF. The CDR3 DNA reads as TGCGCCAGCAGCTTGGGGATAGACAATGAGCAGTTCTTC.

The chain carries TRBV18 and TRBJ2-7, with D perhaps TRBD1 or TRBD2 (6 bases each). The germline V and J ends were trimmed by 3 bases and 9 bases, with 21 bases remaining between them. The CDR3 extends over 15 amino acids. Per the germline V gene, CDR1 is KGHSH and CDR2 is LQKENI. The CDR3 here is CASSPNGGQGLGQYF. In DNA, the CDR3 is TGTGCCAGCTCACCGAACGGAGGGCAGGGGCTCGGGCAGTACTTC.

The sample holds one count of this clone. This chain links TRBV2 with TRBJ1-2; possible D gene TRBD1, 5 bases. Per germline, CDR1 SNHLY and CDR2 FYNNEI. V was shortened by 0 bases and J by 6 bases, with 11 bases between the two germline ends. The CDR3 has 14 amino acids. The CDR3 DNA sequence: TGTGCCAGCAGTGAAGCGCCGGGGGTGAATGGCTACACCTTC. Translated: CASSEAPGVNGYTF.

V and J are TRBV5-4 and TRBJ2-5, with 10 bases fitting TRBD2. This CDR3 is 15 amino acids long. The germline gives CDR1 SGHNT, CDR2 YYREEE (reference sequence). V gave up 0 bases and J gave up 2 bases; unmatched junction bases: 1. The chain's CDR3 is CASSLASGRQETQYF. CDR3 DNA sequence: TGTGCCAGCAGCTTGGCTAGCGGGAGACAAGAGACCCAGTACTTC.

This chain connects TRBV7-9 to TRBJ1-2; possible D gene TRBD1, 5 bases. Deletions cut 2 bases from V and 1 base from J, with 8 bases between. The CDR3 contains 14 residues. CDR1 SEHNR and CDR2 FQNEAQ come from the germline V gene (reference sequence). The CDR3 region is CASSLSGNNYGYTF. CDR3 in DNA: TGTGCCAGCAGCTTATCAGGGAATAACTATGGCTACACCTTC.